The 25 T cell receptor beta chains in this list originate from one sample, sequenced in a study of blood T cell repertoires in COVID-19. Assay used: immunoSEQ multiplex PCR; TCRdb lists only in-frame clones, some missing. The sample carries under 150,000 clones, about 87% recorded once. Source material: peripheral blood. The receptor set was obtained from a woman aged 45-65 years with acute or convalescent COVID-19.

As for this clone: This may stem from a read error, because a much larger clone lies one nucleotide away. The chain employs TRBV13 and TRBJ1-1; tentatively, D is TRBD1 (5 bases). V was clipped by 2 bases and J by 5 bases, with 6 bases between them. The CDR3 length is 12 residues. Germline values: CDR1 PRHDT, CDR2 FYEKMQ (reference sequence). CDR3 DNA: TGTGCCAGCAGCTTAAAGGGGACTGAAGCTTTCTTT. It yields the protein CASSLKGTEAFF.

The chain recombines TRBV13 with TRBJ2-1; 8 nucleotides match TRBD1. In germline, CDR1 is PRHDT, CDR2 FYEKMQ (reference sequence). This CDR3 has 16 amino acids. The trim removed 2 bases at V and 2 bases at J, leaving 5 bases unmatched. Written as DNA, the CDR3 is TGTGCCAGCAGCTTAAATCAGGGGGCCCCCTACAATGAGCAGTTCTTC. This sequence encodes CASSLNQGAPYNEQFF.

This chain joins TRBV28 and TRBJ1-2; D is ambiguous. The CDR3 has 13 residues. Germline lookup yields CDR1 MDHEN and CDR2 SYDVKM. V shed 3 bases and J shed 0 bases, with 5 bases lying between them. The CDR3 is CASSFGTNYGYTF. The CDR3 DNA reads TGTGCCAGCAGTTTCGGGACTAACTATGGCTACACCTTC.

The V call is TRBV5-8, the J call TRBJ1-1; D is undetermined. Trimming cost V 2 bases and J 0 bases, with 5 bases left between them. The CDR3 is 13 amino acids. Germline CDR1 reads SGHTS; CDR2 reads YDEGEE. The CDR3 DNA reads TGTGCCAGCAGCTTAAACATGAACACTGAAGCTTTCTTT. It translates to CASSLNMNTEAFF.

The chain uses TRBV19 and TRBJ2-5; D may be TRBD1 (5 bases). The CDR3 runs 15 residues. Germline lookup yields CDR1 LNHDA and CDR2 SQIVND (reference sequence). The V end was cut by 1 base, the J end by 1 base, with 10 bases between. Here the CDR3 DNA reads TGTGCCAGTAGTATAGGCAAGGGGTCCCAAGAGACCCAGTACTTC. This gives the protein CASSIGKGSQETQYF.

The gene calls are TRBV5-1 and TRBJ1-1, with 7 bases aligning to TRBD1. Germline V CDR1 and CDR2: SGHRS, YFSETQ. J was trimmed by 0 bases and V by 2 bases; bases with no gene match: 7. CDR3 size: 16 residues. The CDR3 is CASSFRQGVMNTEAFF. CDR3 sequence (DNA): TGCGCCAGCAGCTTCAGGCAGGGGGTAATGAACACTGAAGCTTTCTTT.

CDR3 amino acids: CASSPTWAGDNQPQHF. The CDR3 DNA is TGTGCCAGTAGTCCTACTTGGGCAGGGGATAATCAGCCCCAGCATTTT. The chain joins TRBV19 to TRBJ1-5; perhaps TRBD1 as D (6 bases). From germline, CDR1 is LNHDA and CDR2 SQIVND (reference sequence). The CDR3 has 16 residues. V lost 5 bases and J lost 4, with 18 bases in between.

The rearrangement links TRBV28 to TRBJ2-3; weak D call: TRBD2 (5 bases). Germline V gene data show CDR1 as MDHEN and CDR2 as SYDVKM. Trimming took off 7 bases at V and 3 bases at J, with 14 bases between the two ends. This CDR3 has 14 residues. In DNA, the CDR3 is TGTGCCAGCATACCCCGGGGAGATACAGATACGCAGTATTTT. It translates to CASIPRGDTDTQYF.

This clone was counted once. The CDR3 DNA sequence: TGTGCCAGCAGCCCAGTCCCCCGGACAGATGATAATTCACCCCTCCACTTT. Its protein product is CASSPVPRTDDNSPLHF. The V and J genes are TRBV11-3 and TRBJ1-6; perhaps TRBD1 as D (6 bases). The CDR3 length is 17 residues. Germline-derived CDR1 and CDR2 are SGHNT and YENEEA. Trimming left V 5 bases short and J 5 bases short, with 19 bases between.

A few counts support this clone. The rearrangement uses TRBV2 and TRBJ1-1, with TRBD1 matching 7 bases. The CDR3 runs 14 residues. With 7 bases clipped from V and 4 bases from J, the junction kept 9 bases outside the gene matches. In germline, CDR1 is SNHLY, CDR2 FYNNEI. Here the CDR3 reads CASITRQGSTEAFF. As DNA, the CDR3 is TGTGCCAGCATAACCAGACAGGGAAGCACTGAAGCTTTCTTT.

Points on this clone: At one boundary the junction diverges from the germline segment, which might be a read error. This sequence joins TRBV7-2 and TRBJ1-6, with TRBD1 matching over 7 bases. The germline CDR1 and CDR2 sequences are SGHTA and FQGNSA. The CDR3 length is 14 residues. The DNA for the CDR3 is TGTGTCAGCAGCTCCCGGGACAGTAATTCACCCCTCCACTTT. It encodes CVSSSRDSNSPLHF.

J is TRBJ1-1 and V is TRBV14; 11 bases are a match to TRBD1. J lost 5 bases, V lost 7 bases, and 9 bases had no gene match. This CDR3 has 15 amino acids. Germline CDR1 and CDR2: SGHDN and FVKESK. The CDR3 DNA reads as TGTGCCAGCAACTCTGGGACAGGGGGTTGGACTGAAGCTTTCTTT. Translation gives CASNSGTGGWTEAFF.

The V call is TRBV18, the J call TRBJ1-6; D is possibly TRBD1 (5 bases). Germline values: CDR1 KGHSH, CDR2 LQKENI. V lost 5 bases and J 9 bases, leaving 17 bases between the germline ends. The CDR3 runs 15 residues. This chain's CDR3 is CASSVQQDTSSPLHF. As DNA, the CDR3 is TGTGCCAGCTCAGTACAACAGGATACGAGTTCACCCCTCCACTTT. The full variable domain, in which reference TRBV18 and TRBJ1-6 provide the parts outside the CDR3, is NAGVMQNPRHLVRRRGQEARLRCSPMKGHSHVYWYRQLPEEGLKFMVYLQKENIIDESGMPKERFSAEFPKEGPSILRIQQVVRGDSAAYFCASSVQQDTSSPLHFGNGTRLTVT.

This chain uses TRBV20-1 with TRBJ2-7; possible D gene TRBD1, 5 bases. Germline loops: CDR1 DFQATT, CDR2 SNEGSKA (reference sequence). The CDR3 contains 11 residues. With 1 base removed from V and 4 bases from J, the gap between germline ends came to 5 bases. Written as DNA, the CDR3 is TGCAGTGCTAGAGGACAGTACGAGCAGTACTTC. It codes for CSARGQYEQYF.

This rearrangement joins TRBV11-2 to TRBJ1-6; tentative D call: TRBD1 (6 bases). The ends were cut back, 4 bases at V and 1 base at J, with 11 bases in the middle. CDR3 size: 16 residues. Germline CDR1 reads SGHAT; CDR2 reads FQNNGV. CDR3 coding DNA: TGTGCCAGCAGCTCCTCTGGACAGTCCTATAATTCACCCCTCCACTTT. Amino acid sequence: CASSSSGQSYNSPLHF.

The rearrangement uses TRBV6-5 and TRBJ2-7; TRBD1 matches at 7 bases. The CDR3 extends over 14 amino acids. V lost 0 bases and J lost 5; bases outside the gene matches: 4. Germline loops: CDR1 MNHEY, CDR2 SVGAGI. The CDR3 spells CASSYSARGNEQYF. CDR3 bases: TGTGCCAGCAGTTACTCGGCCAGGGGGAACGAGCAGTACTTC.

The chain is built from TRBV30 and TRBJ1-2; 9 positions agree with TRBD1. V was clipped by 0 bases and J by 4 bases; unmatched bases: 3. CDR1 and CDR2 from the germline V gene are GTSNPN and SVGIG (reference sequence). The CDR3 is 14 residues long. For the CDR3, the DNA is TGTGCCTGGAGTGTACAACAGGGGGCCTATGGCTACACCTTC. Translation gives CAWSVQQGAYGYTF.

The chain has TRBV4-3 and TRBJ2-7; tentatively, D is TRBD1 (7 bases). Trimming stripped 3 bases from V and 2 bases from J, with 14 bases between. From germline, CDR1 is LGHNA and CDR2 YSLEER. This CDR3 has 15 amino acids. Here the CDR3 DNA reads TGCGCCAGCAGCCAGGCTCGCGGGACAGCCTACGAGCAGTACTTC. Its protein product is CASSQARGTAYEQYF.

J is TRBJ1-2 and V is TRBV19, with 7 bases aligning to TRBD1. V shed 6 bases, J shed 4 bases, and the junction held 8 bases outside the gene matches. Germline assignment: CDR1 LNHDA and CDR2 SQIVND (reference sequence). The CDR3 is 14 residues long. The CDR3 bases are TGTGCCAGTAGGGTGGGACAGCAACTCTATGGCTACACCTTC. It codes for CASRVGQQLYGYTF.

J is TRBJ1-5 and V is TRBV19; D gene unclear. The V end lost 5 bases, the J end lost 4 bases, and 9 bases lay between the germline ends. CDR1 and CDR2 (germline): LNHDA, SQIVND (reference sequence). The CDR3 is 13 residues long. CDR3 protein: CASSPRENQPQHF. As DNA, the CDR3 is TGTGCCAGTAGTCCAAGAGAAAATCAGCCCCAGCATTTT.

The CDR3 nucleotides are TGTGCCACCAGCAGAGAAGCCCTCCTGGAGACCCAGTACTTC. Protein product: CATSREALLETQYF. The chain uses TRBV15 and TRBJ2-5; D remains unclear. This CDR3 is built from 14 residues. Germline assignment: CDR1 LNHNV and CDR2 YYDKDF (reference sequence). Trimming took off 0 bases at V and 5 bases at J, with 10 bases between the two ends.

The rearrangement links TRBV21-1 to TRBJ1-4; the tabulated D call, TRBD1, remains unverified against the DNA. TRBV21-1 is reported as a pseudogene. This CDR3 contains 16 residues. DNA for the CDR3: TGTGCCAGCAGCATCACCTCGGACAGGGATAATGAAAAACTGTTTTTT. Translation gives CASSITSDRDNEKLFF.

The chain recombines TRBV9 with TRBJ2-7; 10 positions match TRBD1. The CDR3 totals 18 residues. Unmatched junction bases numbered 11, after V lost 0 bases and J lost 2 bases. CDR1 is SGDLS, CDR2 YYNGEE, per germline. CDR3 coding DNA: TGTGCCAGCAGCGTAGCCGGGACAGGGGCGTCGATACCCTACGAGCAGTACTTC. Protein product: CASSVAGTGASIPYEQYF.

V is TRBV3-1 (or the pseudogene TRBV3-2) and J is TRBJ1-2, with 9 bases lining up with TRBD1. This CDR3 region has 17 residues. The germline gives CDR1 LGHDT, CDR2 YNNKEL (reference sequence). Trimming took 0 bases from V and 4 from J; bases not matched to a gene: 9. This CDR3 is CASSQDRGTGRAYGYTF. The CDR3 DNA sequence: TGTGCCAGCAGCCAAGATCGGGGGACAGGGAGGGCCTATGGCTACACCTTC.

The rearrangement uses TRBV30 and TRBJ1-1; a possible D gene is TRBD1 (6 bases). The germline CDR1 and CDR2 sequences are GTSNPN and SVGIG (reference sequence). Trimming took 7 bases from V and 2 from J, leaving 14 bases between them. The CDR3 loop spans 13 amino acids. This chain's CDR3 is CAFWGHANTEAFF. The CDR3 nucleotides read TGTGCCTTTTGGGGACACGCAAACACTGAAGCTTTCTTT.